The 4 T cell receptor beta chains listed next were all sequenced from one sample in a study of T cells in Graves' hyperthyroidism and ophthalmopathy. TCR beta CDR3 regions were amplified from RNA transcripts. HTBI primers were used for first-round RT-PCR of the TCR CDR3. One entry per CDR3 protein, called by TCRdb with MiXCR from the multiplex PCR reads. The table shows fewer than 450,000 distinct CDR3 sequences, with about a sixth occurring only once. Sequencing used blood. Source of these receptors: a woman aged 30 to 39 with Graves' hyperthyroidism that later progressed to Graves' ophthalmopathy.

This rearrangement joins TRBV12-3 or TRBV12-4 to TRBJ1-1; D not certain. The CDR3 length is 17 residues. The germline V and J ends were trimmed by 6 bases and 3 bases, with 23 bases remaining between them. The CDR3 DNA sequence: TGTGCCAGCAGATATGATGGGTGGGGAAACCAGGACACTGAAGCTTTCTTT. Translating it yields CASRYDGWGNQDTEAFF.

This clonotype was found a few times. V gene TRBV24-1 combines with J gene TRBJ1-2, with a tentative D call TRBD1 (6 bases). This CDR3 has 14 amino acids. Trimming took off 2 bases at V and 4 bases at J, with 10 bases between the two ends. Germline CDR1 reads KGHDR; CDR2 reads SFDVKD. The DNA of the CDR3 is TGTGCCACCAGTGATTCAGGGGTAGCCTATGGCTACACCTTC. Amino acid sequence: CATSDSGVAYGYTF.

This clonotype was seen at least ten times. The V call is TRBV11-2, the J call TRBJ2-7; D possibly uses TRBD1 or TRBD2 (7 bases each). The CDR3 length is 17 residues. CDR1 is SGHAT and CDR2 is FQNNGV in the germline V gene. V lost 1 base to trimming and J lost 1 base, with 17 bases between them. The CDR3 DNA sequence: TGTGCCAGCAGCTTAGTCCAGGGGGGGGGGCTTTCCTACGAGCAGTACTTC. The encoded protein is CASSLVQGGGLSYEQYF.

The chain recombines TRBV5-1 with TRBJ2-3; 7 bases are a match to TRBD2. Germline CDR1 and CDR2: SGHRS and YFSETQ. The CDR3 sequence is 17 residues long. V dropped 4 bases and J dropped 4; count of bases not matched to a gene: 15. Here the CDR3 DNA reads TGCGCCAGCAGCCTGCCCGATGGGCGGGAGAGGGCAGATACGCAGTATTTT. Residues: CASSLPDGRERADTQYF.